This section outlines one T cell receptor beta chain sequence together with its context. The antigen remains unidentified. PBMCs provided sorted CD4+ and CD8+ T cells. The data are from a study of CD8+ T cells in alopecia areata. Study-wide findings and caveats: TCR sharing across patients was less clear than in mice, possibly HLA-related. Tissue-resident alphabeta T cells belonging to normal skin likewise get sequenced within scalp specimens. Elevated clonality characterized lesional scalp relative to normal scalp, particularly in alopecia totalis/universalis.

RNA extraction was followed by reverse transcription into cDNA, which acted as the sequencing template. Some clones are missing from TCRdb's copy, which holds only in-frame ones; the method was immunoSEQ multiplex PCR. Of 85,000 to 110,000 clones in the sample, 55% were seen once. The receptor's source is a human donor in good health. The sequenced material came from CD4+ T cells sorted from blood.

The CDR3 coding sequence is TGCGCCAGTAGGGAAGGACCCTACGAGCAGTACTTC. Translating it yields CASREGPYEQYF. The chain links TRBV23-1 to TRBJ2-7; D gene unclear. TRBV23-1 has ORF status, its function being uncertain. Trimming took 9 bases from V and 2 from J, leaving 11 bases between them. The CDR3 covers 12 residues.